This T cell receptor (beta chain) was identified in a study of cytomegalovirus exposure and HLA in healthy donors. Looking at the study overall: Early released data comprised 80 million to 90 million unique TCRs from HLA-typed donors.

This PCR relied on a set of 60 Vbeta primers and 13 Jbeta primers. The assay was immunoSEQ multiplex PCR, and TCRdb's table has in-frame clones only and misses some. Altogether roughly 150,000 clones are present, approximately 80% being singletons, with the ten largest covering approximately 2%. The CDR3 sequence is 14 residues long. Germline-derived CDR1 and CDR2 are SQVTM and ANQGSEA. V lost 5 bases and J lost 2; bases outside the gene matches: 7. The sample comprised PBMCs. This receptor was identified in a man aged 25 to 45 in good health and CMV-seronegative. This chain connects TRBV29-1 to TRBJ2-3, with 7 positions matching TRBD1. DNA for the CDR3: TGCAGCGTTCTCGACAGGGCGAACACAGATACGCAGTATTTT. Encoded protein: CSVLDRANTDTQYF.